The 14 T cell receptor beta chains given below trace back to one sample, sequenced in a study of blood T cell repertoires in COVID-19. Data came from immunoSEQ multiplex PCR; TCRdb stores just in-frame clones and leaves some out. The sample holds fewer than 350,000 clones; approximately 88% are singletons and the top ten take around 1%. The sample taken for sequencing was PBMCs or T cells enriched from blood (not recorded which). The receptor set was obtained from a woman between 25 and 40 years old who had recovered from COVID-19.

This clone was detected once. The chain recombines TRBV7-9 with TRBJ2-3; D remains unclear. V was pared by 11 bases and J by 6 bases, with 12 bases between. The CDR3 runs 11 residues. Germline lookup yields CDR1 SEHNR and CDR2 FQNEAQ (reference sequence). The CDR3 protein is CAQASWDTQYF. Written as DNA, the CDR3 is TGTGCCCAAGCGAGTTGGGATACGCAGTATTTT.

The chain has TRBV6-1 and TRBJ1-1; 7 nucleotides line up with TRBD1. The V gene end was trimmed by 0 bases and the J gene end by 5 bases; junction bases not matched to a gene: 6. The CDR3 runs to 15 residues. Germline CDR1 reads MNHNS; CDR2 reads SASEGT. The CDR3 coding sequence is TGTGCCAGCAGTGAAGCGGGGGCAGGGGGGACTGAAGCTTTCTTT. Translation: CASSEAGAGGTEAFF.

This chain joins TRBV5-4 and TRBJ2-7, with 7 bases matching TRBD2. CDR3 length equals 15 residues. The germline V gene has CDR1 SGHNT and CDR2 YYREEE (reference sequence). The ends lost 4 bases at V and 1 base at J; junction bases unmatched: 8. CDR3: CASSRRDYPSYEQYF. In DNA, the CDR3 is TGTGCCAGCAGCCGAAGGGACTACCCGTCCTACGAGCAGTACTTC.

This rearrangement joins TRBV9 to TRBJ1-2, with TRBD1 matching 7 bases. Germline V gene sequence: CDR1 SGDLS, CDR2 YYNGEE. V gave up 4 bases and J gave up 4 bases; unmatched junction bases: 10. The CDR3 length is 15 residues. CDR3 in amino acids: CASSLGQTTLYGYTF. The CDR3 DNA follows: TGTGCCAGCAGCCTGGGACAGACGACCCTCTATGGCTACACCTTC.

V usage is TRBV5-1 and J usage is TRBJ2-5, with 8 bases fitting TRBD1. Trimming cost V 0 bases and J 4 bases; bases outside gene matches: 8. CDR1 and CDR2 from the germline V gene are SGHRS and YFSETQ. There are 16 residues in the CDR3. DNA of the CDR3: TGCGCCAGCAGCTTGGGTATCCAGGGGGCAGGAGAGACCCAGTACTTC. Residues: CASSLGIQGAGETQYF.

The gene calls are TRBV7-9 and TRBJ1-6; D gene ambiguous. Trimming shortened V by 1 base and J by 4 bases, and 5 bases separated the two germline ends. Germline V gene data show CDR1 as SEHNR and CDR2 as FQNEAQ (reference sequence). The CDR3 has 14 amino acids. The CDR3 bases are TGTGCCAGCAGCTTAGAACAGTATAATTCACCCCTCCACTTT. This gives the protein CASSLEQYNSPLHF.

The chain combines TRBV30 with TRBJ2-2, with D perhaps TRBD2 (5 bases). V lost 1 base to trimming and J lost 3 bases, with 24 bases between them. CDR3 size: 19 residues. Germline V gene data show CDR1 as GTSNPN and CDR2 as SVGIG (reference sequence). DNA for the CDR3: TGTGCCTGGAGTGCACCTTACCTCCGGGATGAATCGGACACCGGGGAGCTGTTTTTT. Translated, it gives CAWSAPYLRDESDTGELFF.

DNA for the CDR3: TGTGCCAGCAGCTTCAGGCGGGAGGGCGGGGGAAAAGAGACCCAGTACTTC. It encodes CASSFRREGGGKETQYF. The V gene is TRBV11-2, the J gene TRBJ2-5, with 9 bases matching TRBD2. Germline V gene lookup returns CDR1 SGHAT and CDR2 FQNNGV. The CDR3 has 17 residues. With 3 bases clipped from V and 3 bases from J, the junction kept 11 bases outside the gene matches.

CDR3 sequence reads: CATSGGIANYGYTF. The CDR3 DNA is TGTGCCACCTCAGGGGGCATAGCTAACTATGGCTACACCTTC. The V gene is TRBV6-5, the J gene TRBJ1-2; TRBD1 matches at 8 bases. CDR3 length: 14 amino acids. Germline V gene sequence: CDR1 MNHEY, CDR2 SVGAGI. With V trimmed by 10 bases and J by 0 bases, 7 bases remained unmatched.

This clone showed up just a few times. This chain joins TRBV19 and TRBJ1-5, with 7 nucleotides matching TRBD1. Looked up from germline, CDR1 is LNHDA and CDR2 is SQIVND (reference sequence). CDR3 length: 16 residues. V shed 5 bases and J 2 bases; nucleotides not matched to a gene: 9. As DNA, the CDR3 is TGTGCCAGTAGTGGTGGCAGGGGGTTACGCAATCAGCCCCAGCATTTT. Residues: CASSGGRGLRNQPQHF. Supplemented by reference TRBV19 and TRBJ1-5, the full variable domain reads DGGITQSPKYLFRKEGQNVTLSCEQNLNHDAMYWYRQDPGQGLRLIYYSQIVNDFQKGDIAEGYSVSREKKESFPLTVTSAQKNPTAFYLCASSGGRGLRNQPQHFGDGTRLSIL.

This chain uses TRBV11-2 with TRBJ1-2; no clear D gene. Trimming took off 5 bases at V and 0 bases at J, with 13 bases between the two ends. The germline V gene encodes CDR1 SGHAT and CDR2 FQNNGV. There are 15 residues in the CDR3. CDR3 protein: CASSHQLKPNYGYTF. The CDR3 DNA is TGTGCCAGCAGCCATCAATTAAAGCCTAACTATGGCTACACCTTC.

The rearrangement links TRBV6-1 to TRBJ1-3; 8 nucleotides align to TRBD1. J was trimmed by 3 bases and V by 2 bases; bases with no gene match: 6. This CDR3 comprises 16 residues. Germline V gives CDR1 MNHNS, CDR2 SASEGT. DNA of the CDR3: TGTGCCAGCAGTGAAAACCAGGGGGCGCGTGGAAACACCATATATTTT. Translating gives CASSENQGARGNTIYF.

V usage is TRBV5-1 and J usage is TRBJ2-1; the match to TRBD2 covers 9 bases. CDR1 is SGHRS and CDR2 is YFSETQ in the germline V gene. The CDR3 contains 17 residues. Trimming cost V 3 bases and J 5 bases; bases outside gene matches: 12. CDR3 protein: CASSYPLLAGANNEQFF. The DNA of the CDR3 is TGCGCCAGCAGCTACCCCCTTTTAGCGGGAGCCAACAATGAGCAGTTCTTC.

The gene calls are TRBV27 and TRBJ1-1; D possibly corresponds to TRBD1 (6 bases). Germline V CDR1 and CDR2: MNHEY, SMNVEV (reference sequence). Trimming stripped 6 bases from V and 5 bases from J, with 16 bases between. The CDR3 is made up of 14 amino acids. The CDR3 here is CASRSSGVWTEAFF. In nucleotides, the CDR3 is TGTGCCAGCAGATCCTCAGGGGTGTGGACTGAAGCTTTCTTT.